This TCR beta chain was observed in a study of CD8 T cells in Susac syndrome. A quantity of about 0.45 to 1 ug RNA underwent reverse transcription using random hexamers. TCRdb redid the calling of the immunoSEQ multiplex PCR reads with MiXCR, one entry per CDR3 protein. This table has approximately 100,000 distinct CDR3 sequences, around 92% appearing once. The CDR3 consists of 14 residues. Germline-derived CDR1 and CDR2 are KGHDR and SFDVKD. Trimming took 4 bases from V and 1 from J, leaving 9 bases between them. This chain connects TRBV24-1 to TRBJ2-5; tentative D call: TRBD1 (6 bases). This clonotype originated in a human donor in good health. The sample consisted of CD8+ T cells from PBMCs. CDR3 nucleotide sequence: TGTGCCACCAGTGACGACAGGACCCAAGAGACCCAGTACTTC. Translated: CATSDDRTQETQYF.